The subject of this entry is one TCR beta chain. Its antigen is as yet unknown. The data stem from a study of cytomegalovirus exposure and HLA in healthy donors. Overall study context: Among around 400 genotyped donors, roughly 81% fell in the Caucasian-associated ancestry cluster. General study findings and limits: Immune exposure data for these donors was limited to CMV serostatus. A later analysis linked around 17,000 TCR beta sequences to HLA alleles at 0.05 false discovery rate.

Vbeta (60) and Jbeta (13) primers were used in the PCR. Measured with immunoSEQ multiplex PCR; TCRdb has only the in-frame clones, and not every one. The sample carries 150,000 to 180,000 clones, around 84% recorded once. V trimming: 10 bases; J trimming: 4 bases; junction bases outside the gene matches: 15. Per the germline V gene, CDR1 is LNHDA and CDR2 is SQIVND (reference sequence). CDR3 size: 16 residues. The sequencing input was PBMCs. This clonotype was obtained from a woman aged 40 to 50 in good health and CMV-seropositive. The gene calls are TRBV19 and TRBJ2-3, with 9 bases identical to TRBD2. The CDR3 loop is CATRAGGPDSPDTQYF. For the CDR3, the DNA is TGTGCCACCAGAGCGGGAGGCCCCGATAGTCCAGATACGCAGTATTTT.